The clone carrying this T cell receptor (beta chain) has just a few counts. The antigen is unknown. The data are from a study of T-cell memory formation after mild COVID-19. As for the study in general: The study found TCR clusters largely donor specific. The study's findings and limits: Clones that contracted from day 15 to 85 were balanced CD4/CD8, while later expanders leaned CD4+.

CDR3 length equals 15 residues. After removal of 4 bases from V and 6 bases from J, the junction contained 9 bases not matched to a gene. Germline CDR1 MGHRA, CDR2 YSYEKL. TCRalpha and TCRbeta libraries used 5'RACE with constant-segment primers and UMIs. In TCRdb, the 5' RACE reads were re-called with MiXCR into one record per CDR3 protein. The sample includes 250,000 to 300,000 distinct CDR3 sequences, about 17% seen only once; the top ten take roughly 22%. This clonotype was obtained from a man aged 18 to 35 who had mild COVID-19 (a few samples of this study predate the infection). Cell type and time point are not known. The sample taken for sequencing was PBMCs or a T cell subset sorted from them (not recorded which). The rearrangement uses TRBV4-1 and TRBJ1-5, with 7 bases lining up with TRBD1. This chain's CDR3 is CASSPTGRGTQPQHF. The CDR3 nucleotides read TGCGCCAGCAGCCCGACAGGGAGGGGAACTCAGCCCCAGCATTTT.